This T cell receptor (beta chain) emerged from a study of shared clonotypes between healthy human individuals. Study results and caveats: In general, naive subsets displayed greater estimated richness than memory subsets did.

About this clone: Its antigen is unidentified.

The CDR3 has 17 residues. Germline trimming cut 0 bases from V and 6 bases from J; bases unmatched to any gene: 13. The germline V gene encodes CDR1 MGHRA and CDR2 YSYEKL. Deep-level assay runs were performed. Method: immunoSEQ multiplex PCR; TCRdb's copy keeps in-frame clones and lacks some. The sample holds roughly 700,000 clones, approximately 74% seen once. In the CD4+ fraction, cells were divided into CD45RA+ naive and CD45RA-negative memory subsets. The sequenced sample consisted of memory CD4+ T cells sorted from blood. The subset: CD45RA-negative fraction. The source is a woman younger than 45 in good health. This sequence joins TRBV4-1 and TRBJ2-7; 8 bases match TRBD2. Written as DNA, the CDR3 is TGCGCCAGCAGCCAAGATCTAAGCGGGAGTCTCAGGCCCGAGCAGTACTTC. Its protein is CASSQDLSGSLRPEQYF.